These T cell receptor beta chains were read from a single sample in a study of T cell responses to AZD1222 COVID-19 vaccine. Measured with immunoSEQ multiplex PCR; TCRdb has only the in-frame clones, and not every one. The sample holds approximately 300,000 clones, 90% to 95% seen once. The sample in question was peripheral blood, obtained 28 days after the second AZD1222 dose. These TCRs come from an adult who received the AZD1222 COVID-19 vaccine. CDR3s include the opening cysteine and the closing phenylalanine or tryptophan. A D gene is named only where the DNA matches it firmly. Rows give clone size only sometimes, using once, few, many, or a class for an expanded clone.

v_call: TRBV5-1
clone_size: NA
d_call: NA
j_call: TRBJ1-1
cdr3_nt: TGCGCCAGCAGCTTAGCCGGGTCGCACACTGAAGCTTTCTTT
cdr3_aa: CASSLAGSHTEAFF

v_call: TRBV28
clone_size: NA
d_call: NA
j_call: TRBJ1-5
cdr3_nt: TGTGCCAGCAGTTTATGGGGGACGAGCAATCAGCCCCAGCATTTT
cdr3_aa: CASSLWGTSNQPQHF

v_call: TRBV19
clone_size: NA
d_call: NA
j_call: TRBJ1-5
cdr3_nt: TGTGCCAGTAGTCCCCGCGGGAAGTTAAATCAGCCCCAGCATTTT
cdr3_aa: CASSPRGKLNQPQHF

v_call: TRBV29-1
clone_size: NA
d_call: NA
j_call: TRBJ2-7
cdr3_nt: TGCAGCGTTGAGCGGGACTCCTACGAGCAGTACTTC
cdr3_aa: CSVERDSYEQYF

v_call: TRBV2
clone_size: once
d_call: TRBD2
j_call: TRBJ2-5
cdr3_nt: TGTGCCAGCGCGACTAGCGGGACCCTTACAACCCAGTACTTC
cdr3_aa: CASATSGTLTTQYF

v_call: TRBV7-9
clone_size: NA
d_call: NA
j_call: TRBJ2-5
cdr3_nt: TGTGCCAGCAGCCTAAACCTACAGGGAGAGACCCAGTACTTC
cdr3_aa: CASSLNLQGETQYF

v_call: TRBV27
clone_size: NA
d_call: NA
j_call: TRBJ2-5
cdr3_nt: TGTGCCAGCAGCAGCCTAGGCAGAGAGACCCAGTACTTC
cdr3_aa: CASSSLGRETQYF

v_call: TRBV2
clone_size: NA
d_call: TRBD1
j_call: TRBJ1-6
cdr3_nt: TGTGCCAGCAGCCCCGGGACAGGCAATTCACCCCTCCACTTT
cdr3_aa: CASSPGTGNSPLHF

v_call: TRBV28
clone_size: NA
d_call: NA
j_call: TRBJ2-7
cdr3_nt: TGTGCCATGATTTCGGCGGTACCCGACTACGAGCAGTACTTC
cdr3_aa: CAMISAVPDYEQYF

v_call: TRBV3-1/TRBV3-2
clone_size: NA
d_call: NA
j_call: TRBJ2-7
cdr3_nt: TGTGCCAGCAGCCAGGCGCAGTATTACGAGCAGTACTTC
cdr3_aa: CASSQAQYYEQYF

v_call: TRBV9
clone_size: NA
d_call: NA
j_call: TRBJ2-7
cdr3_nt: TGTGCCAGCAGCGTCGCTCCGGCAGAACAGGGCTACGAGCAGTACTTC
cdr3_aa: CASSVAPAEQGYEQYF

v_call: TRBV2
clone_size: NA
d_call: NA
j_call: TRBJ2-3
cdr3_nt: TGTGCCAGCAGACCGGGGGCCACAGATACGCAGTATTTT
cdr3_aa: CASRPGATDTQYF

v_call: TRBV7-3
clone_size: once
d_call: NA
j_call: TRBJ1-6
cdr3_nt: TGTGCCAGCAGCTTATTTCGGTATAATTCACCCCTCCACTTT
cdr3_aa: CASSLFRYNSPLHF

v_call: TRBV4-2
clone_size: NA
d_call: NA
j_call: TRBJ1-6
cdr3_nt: TGTGCCAGCAGCCAAGGGGGAAGCTCCTATAATTCACCCCTCCACTTT
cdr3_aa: CASSQGGSSYNSPLHF

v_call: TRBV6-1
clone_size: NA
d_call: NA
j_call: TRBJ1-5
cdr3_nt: TGTGCCAGCAGTGAGGGTAGTCAGCCCCAGCATTTT
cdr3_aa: CASSEGSQPQHF

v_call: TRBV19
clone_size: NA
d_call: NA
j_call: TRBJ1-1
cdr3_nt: TGTGCCAGTAGTAACCTACAGGGAGGTGGCACTGAAGCTTTCTTT
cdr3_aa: CASSNLQGGGTEAFF

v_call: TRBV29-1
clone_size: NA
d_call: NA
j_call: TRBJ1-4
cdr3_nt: TGCAGCGTCCGCCGAAATGAAAAACTGTTTTTT
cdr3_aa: CSVRRNEKLFF

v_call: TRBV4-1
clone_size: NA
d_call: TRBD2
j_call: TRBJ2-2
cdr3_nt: TGCGCCAGCAGCCAAATAGCGGGATTGACCGAAGAGCTGTTTTTT
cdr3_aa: CASSQIAGLTEELFF

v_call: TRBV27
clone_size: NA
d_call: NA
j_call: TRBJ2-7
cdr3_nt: TGTGCCAGCAGTTGGACCGGGACCTCCGCCTACGAGCAGTACTTC
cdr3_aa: CASSWTGTSAYEQYF

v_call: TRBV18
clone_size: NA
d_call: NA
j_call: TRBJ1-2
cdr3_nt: TGTGCCAGCTCACCCCCAGGGGTAGGTGGCTACACCTTC
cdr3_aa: CASSPPGVGGYTF

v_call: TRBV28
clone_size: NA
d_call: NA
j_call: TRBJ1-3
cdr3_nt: TGTGCCAGCAGCCCCCCAAGAAACACCATATATTTT
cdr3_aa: CASSPPRNTIYF

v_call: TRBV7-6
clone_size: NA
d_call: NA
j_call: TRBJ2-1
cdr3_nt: TGTGCCAGCAGCTTCGTCCCAGGGGAAGGCGATGAGCAGTTCTTC
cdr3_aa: CASSFVPGEGDEQFF

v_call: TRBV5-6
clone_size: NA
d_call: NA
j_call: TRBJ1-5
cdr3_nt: TGTGCCAGCAGCCCCACAGGCCACCAGCCCCAGCATTTT
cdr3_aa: CASSPTGHQPQHF

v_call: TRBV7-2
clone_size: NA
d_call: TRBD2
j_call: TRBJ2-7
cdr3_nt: TGTGCTACCGGACAGGGAACTAGCGGGAGCTACGAGCAGTACTTC
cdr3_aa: CATGQGTSGSYEQYF

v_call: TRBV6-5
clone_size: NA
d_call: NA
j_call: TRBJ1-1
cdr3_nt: TGTGCCAGCAGTTACGCGAGGTACGCTGAAGCTTTCTTT
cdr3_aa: CASSYARYAEAFF

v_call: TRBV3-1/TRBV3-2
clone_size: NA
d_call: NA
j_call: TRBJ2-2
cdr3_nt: TGTGCCAGCAGGCAACAGGGATGGAACACCGGGGAGCTGTTTTTT
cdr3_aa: CASRQQGWNTGELFF

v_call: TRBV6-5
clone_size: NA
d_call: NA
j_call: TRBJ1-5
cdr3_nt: TGTGCCAGCAGTTACGCGGAGAGGGGTATGCAGCCCCAGCATTTT
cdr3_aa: CASSYAERGMQPQHF

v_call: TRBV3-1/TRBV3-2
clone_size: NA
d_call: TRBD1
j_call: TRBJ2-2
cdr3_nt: TGTGCCAGCAGCCCCGGGACAGGGGATATTGGGGAGCTGTTTTTT
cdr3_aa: CASSPGTGDIGELFF

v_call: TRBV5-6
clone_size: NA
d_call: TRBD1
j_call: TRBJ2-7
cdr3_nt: TGTGCCAGCACCCTGGGGACAGCCCCCGAGCAGTACTTC
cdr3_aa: CASTLGTAPEQYF

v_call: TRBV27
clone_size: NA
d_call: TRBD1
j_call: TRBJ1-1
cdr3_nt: TGTGCCAGCAGTCTCGGGGCAGGGGGTCGGACTGAAGCTTTCTTT
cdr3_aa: CASSLGAGGRTEAFF

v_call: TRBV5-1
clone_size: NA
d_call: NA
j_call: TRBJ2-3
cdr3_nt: TGCGCCAGCAGCTTGGAGGCACGGGGGGCGGGAGATACGCAGTATTTT
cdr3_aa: CASSLEARGAGDTQYF

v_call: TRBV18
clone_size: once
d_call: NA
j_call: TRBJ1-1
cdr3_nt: TGTGCCAGCTCACCGACCACTCAGGGACGGTCTGAAGCTTTCTTT
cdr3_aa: CASSPTTQGRSEAFF

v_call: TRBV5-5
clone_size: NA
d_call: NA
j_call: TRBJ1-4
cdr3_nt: TGTGCCAGCAGCTTACAGCCCCGACAGGATGAAAAACTGTTTTTT
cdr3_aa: CASSLQPRQDEKLFF

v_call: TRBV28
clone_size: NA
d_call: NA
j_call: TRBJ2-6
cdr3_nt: TGTGCCAGCAGTTTTCACTCTGGGGCCAACGTCCTGACTTTC
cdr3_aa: CASSFHSGANVLTF

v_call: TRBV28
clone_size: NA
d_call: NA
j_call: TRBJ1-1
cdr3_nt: TGTGCCAGCAGTTTGAGAGGGGCGAACACTGAAGCTTTCTTT
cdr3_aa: CASSLRGANTEAFF

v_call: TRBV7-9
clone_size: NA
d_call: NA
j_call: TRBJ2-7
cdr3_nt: TGTGCCAGCAGCTTAGGCAGGGGCCAGTACGAGCAGTACTTC
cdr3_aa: CASSLGRGQYEQYF

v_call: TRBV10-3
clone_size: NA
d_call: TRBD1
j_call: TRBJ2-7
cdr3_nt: TGTGCCATCAGTGAGAAGGGACAGGGGCCGCACGAGCAGTACTTC
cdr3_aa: CAISEKGQGPHEQYF

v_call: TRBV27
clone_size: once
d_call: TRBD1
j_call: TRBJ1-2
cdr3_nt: TGTGCCAGCAGTTTAGATCCAGTTAGGGACAGGGGGTCTGGCTACACCTTC
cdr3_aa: CASSLDPVRDRGSGYTF

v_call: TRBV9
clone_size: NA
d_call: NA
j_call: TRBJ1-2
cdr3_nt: TGTGCCAGCAGCCCCCACAGGGAGTTTAGCTATGGCTACACCTTC
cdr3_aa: CASSPHREFSYGYTF

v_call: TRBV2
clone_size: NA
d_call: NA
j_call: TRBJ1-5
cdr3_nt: TGTGCCAGCCAGTTAGGGGGGCATCAGCCCCAGCATTTT
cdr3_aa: CASQLGGHQPQHF

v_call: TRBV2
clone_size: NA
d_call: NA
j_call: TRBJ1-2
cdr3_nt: TGTGCCAGCAGGCCGGACGTTGGGGGCTACACCTTC
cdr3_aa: CASRPDVGGYTF

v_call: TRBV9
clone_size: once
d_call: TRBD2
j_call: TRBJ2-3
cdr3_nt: TGTGCCAGCAGCGATGGGACTAGCGGATCCACAGATACGCAGTATTTT
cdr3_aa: CASSDGTSGSTDTQYF

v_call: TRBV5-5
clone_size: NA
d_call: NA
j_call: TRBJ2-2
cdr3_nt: TGTGCCAGCAGCCCGGAGTGGGCCCCCGTCGCGGGGGAGCTGTTTTTT
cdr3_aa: CASSPEWAPVAGELFF